This T cell receptor (beta chain) was obtained from a study of shared clonotypes between healthy human individuals. A word on this clone: In the same sample, other DNA sequences code for this CDR3.

The repertoire was sequenced with immunoSEQ multiplex PCR; TCRdb's copy has only in-frame clones and lacks some. The sample records 2 million to 2.5 million clones, roughly 95% being singletons. Per germline, CDR1 SGHNT and CDR2 YENEEA. Trimming took 2 bases from V and 1 from J, leaving 2 bases between them. This CDR3 comprises 12 residues. The V call is TRBV11-3, the J call TRBJ1-1; D call uncertain. Sequenced material: naive CD4+ T cells sorted from blood. Subset noted: CD45RA+ positively selected. The TCR was taken from a man aged 18 to 30 in good health. The CDR3 reads CASSLRNTEAFF. For the CDR3, the DNA is TGTGCCAGCAGCTTACGGAACACTGAAGCTTTCTTT.